The source of this T cell receptor beta chain is a study of cytomegalovirus exposure and HLA in healthy donors. Some clones are missing from TCRdb's copy, which holds only in-frame ones; the method was immunoSEQ multiplex PCR. Among about 140,000 clones listed, roughly nine tenths were seen once. Overall study findings and caveats: Listed as cytomegalovirus-associated were more than 150 TCR beta chains. Many donors carried some public TCRs, although rarity characterized most TCR sequences. Reportedly, diagnosis of cytomegalovirus status by the classifier showed high specificity and sensitivity.

The CDR3 totals 15 residues. The trim removed 6 bases at V and 4 bases at J, leaving 8 bases unmatched. Per germline, CDR1 MNHEY and CDR2 SVGAGI. Points on this clone: Its cognate antigen is unknown.

Separate from the roughly 700-subject first cohort was the approximately 130-subject validation cohort, to which the donors belonged. The TCR was taken from a man between 18 and 35 years old in good health and CMV-seronegative. The sequenced sample consisted of PBMCs. The chain couples TRBV6-5 to TRBJ2-7, with TRBD2 identical over 11 bases. The chain's CDR3 is CASSRARTSGYEQYV. The DNA for the CDR3 is TGTGCCAGCAGCCGAGCCCGGACTAGCGGGTACGAGCAGTACGTC.